These 18 T cell receptor beta chains were sequenced from one sample in a study of shared clonotypes between healthy human individuals. This table comes from immunoSEQ multiplex PCR, and its TCRdb copy is limited to in-frame clones, with some not included. Of around 510,000 clones detected, roughly 79% appear once; the ten largest clones hold 12%. The sample consisted of PBMCs. The receptors shown here come from a woman between 40 and 55 years old in good health. Some clones in this sample may be carry-over from other donors' samples.

The chain joins TRBV6-5 to TRBJ2-7, with 7 bases fitting TRBD1. Germline loops: CDR1 MNHEY, CDR2 SVGAGI. With 2 bases clipped from V and 6 bases from J, the junction kept 4 bases outside the gene matches. The CDR3 length is 13 residues. CDR3 nucleotide sequence: TGTGCCAGCAGTTACGGACAGGTTGGCGAGCAGTACTTC. As protein: CASSYGQVGEQYF.

This sequence joins TRBV6-5 and TRBJ2-1; D call uncertain. CDR1 and CDR2 from the germline V gene are MNHEY and SVGAGI. V lost 6 bases, J lost 6 bases, and 18 bases lay in between. The CDR3 runs to 15 residues. CDR3 sequence: CASSRRTQTTNEQFF. In nucleotides, the CDR3 is TGTGCCAGCAGCCGCCGGACCCAAACAACCAATGAGCAGTTCTTC.

This rearrangement joins TRBV18 to TRBJ2-5; 7 bases are shared with TRBD2. This CDR3 comprises 15 residues. In germline, CDR1 is KGHSH, CDR2 LQKENI. V gave up 0 bases and J gave up 3 bases; unmatched junction bases: 4. CDR3 in amino acids: CASSPPLLAEETQYF. In DNA form, the CDR3 reads TGTGCCAGCTCACCACCTCTGCTAGCGGAAGAGACCCAGTACTTC.

The table lists this clone with many counts. The V gene is TRBV4-1, the J gene TRBJ2-1, with D possibly matching TRBD2 (5 bases). Per the germline V gene, CDR1 is MGHRA and CDR2 is YSYEKL. V gave up 0 bases and J gave up 6 bases, with 12 bases separating them. CDR3 length equals 15 residues. CDR3 bases: TGCGCCAGCAGCCAAGATCTTCTGAGGGCCAATGAGCAGTTCTTC. It specifies CASSQDLLRANEQFF.

J is TRBJ2-1 and V is TRBV27, with 7 bases matching TRBD2. V was clipped by 2 bases and J by 6 bases; unmatched bases: 7. Per germline, CDR1 MNHEY and CDR2 SMNVEV (reference sequence). The CDR3 spans 15 residues. The CDR3 nucleotides are TGTGCCAGCAGTTTAGCGGGAGAGTTAGGCAATGAGCAGTTCTTC. Its translation is CASSLAGELGNEQFF.

The J gene is TRBJ1-1, the V gene TRBV13; 7 bases are a match to TRBD1. Trimming cost V 11 bases and J 4 bases; bases outside gene matches: 10. This CDR3 is 13 amino acids long. The V gene's germline CDR1 is PRHDT and CDR2 FYEKMQ (reference sequence). The CDR3 DNA follows: TGTGCCTCCAGCAGGGGGGGAGGCACTGAAGCTTTCTTT. Amino acid sequence: CASSRGGGTEAFF.

The chain has TRBV5-1 and TRBJ2-1; D ambiguous. This CDR3 comprises 16 residues. V was shortened by 4 bases and J by 1 base, with 15 bases between the two germline ends. The V gene's germline CDR1 is SGHRS and CDR2 YFSETQ. CDR3: CASSPELIRSYNEQFF. In DNA, the CDR3 is TGCGCCAGCAGCCCGGAACTGATCAGATCCTACAATGAGCAGTTCTTC. Filled out from reference TRBV5-1 and TRBJ2-1, the complete variable domain reads KAGVTQTPRYLIKTRGQQVTLSCSPISGHRSVSWYQQTPGQGLQFLFEYFSETQRNKGNFPGRFSGRQFSNSRSEMNVSTLELGDSALYLCASSPELIRSYNEQFFGPGTRLTVL.

The chain employs TRBV2 and TRBJ2-7; 8 nucleotides match TRBD1. Trimming removed 2 bases from V and 4 bases from J; junction bases left unmatched: 7. CDR1 is SNHLY and CDR2 is FYNNEI in the germline V gene. This CDR3 region has 15 residues. CDR3 sequence reads: CASSEFGQGMYEQYF. CDR3 bases: TGTGCCAGCAGTGAATTTGGACAGGGAATGTACGAGCAGTACTTC.

This clone was picked up a small number of times. V gene TRBV7-9 combines with J gene TRBJ2-1; possible D gene TRBD1, 6 bases. CDR1 and CDR2 (germline): SEHNR, FQNEAQ (reference sequence). V lost 1 base and J lost 9, with 10 bases in between. This CDR3 has 13 amino acids. The DNA of the CDR3 is TGTGCCAGCAGCTTAGTCCTGGGGGCTGAGCAGTTCTTC. Its protein is CASSLVLGAEQFF.

The gene calls are TRBV5-8 and TRBJ1-5; possibly TRBD1 for D (5 bases). The CDR3 spans 13 residues. V lost 1 base to trimming and J lost 5 bases, with 7 bases between them. The germline CDR1 and CDR2 sequences are SGHTS and YDEGEE. The CDR3 nucleotides read TGTGCCAGCAGCTTGACAGGTGATCAGCCCCAGCATTTT. Encoded protein: CASSLTGDQPQHF.

The chain combines TRBV7-2 with TRBJ1-5, with D perhaps TRBD1 (6 bases). The CDR3 has 14 residues. The germline V and J ends were trimmed by 2 bases and 6 bases, with 11 bases remaining between them. The germline CDR1 and CDR2 sequences are SGHTA and FQGNSA. CDR3 residues: CASSLTGSGQPQHF. CDR3 sequence (DNA): TGTGCCAGCAGCTTAACAGGGTCGGGTCAGCCCCAGCATTTT.

The chain couples TRBV27 to TRBJ2-3; D remains ambiguous. CDR1 and CDR2 from the germline V gene are MNHEY and SMNVEV (reference sequence). This CDR3 spans 13 amino acids. Trimming took 8 bases from V and 3 from J, leaving 12 bases between them. In DNA, the CDR3 is TGTGCCAGCCGAGAGCTACCGACAGATACGCAGTATTTT. This translates into CASRELPTDTQYF.

The genes are TRBV2 and TRBJ2-3, with a weak D call TRBD1 (5 bases). The germline V gene encodes CDR1 SNHLY and CDR2 FYNNEI. V lost 5 bases to trimming and J lost 0 bases, with 9 bases between them. The CDR3 spans 14 residues. CDR3 coding DNA: TGTGCCAGCAGTAGACAGACTAGCACAGATACGCAGTATTTT. Protein product: CASSRQTSTDTQYF.

This clone was detected ten times or more. Other DNA sequences of this sample code for an identical CDR3. The CDR3 bases are TGTGCCTGGAGTGCCCGTCCCGGGACAGAAAACTATGGCTACACCTTC. The encoded protein is CAWSARPGTENYGYTF. The chain employs TRBV30 and TRBJ1-2; TRBD1 matches 7 bases. In germline, CDR1 is GTSNPN, CDR2 SVGIG (reference sequence). Unmatched junction bases numbered 10, after V lost 1 base and J lost 2 bases. This CDR3 contains 16 residues.

The chain is built from TRBV2 and TRBJ2-5; 8 bases agree with TRBD2. Germline CDR1 SNHLY, CDR2 FYNNEI. The junction had 3 bases not matched to a gene; V was cut back by 7 bases and J by 2 bases. This CDR3 comprises 13 residues. The CDR3 coding sequence is TGTGCCAGCAAGCGGGAGTGGCAAGAGACCCAGTACTTC. It translates to CASKREWQETQYF.

The chain is built from TRBV27 and TRBJ2-3, with TRBD2 identical over 10 bases. In germline, CDR1 is MNHEY, CDR2 SMNVEV (reference sequence). The CDR3 totals 16 residues. V shed 5 bases and J 2 bases; nucleotides not matched to a gene: 7. CDR3 protein: CASSPLLAGLTDTQYF. DNA for the CDR3: TGTGCCAGCAGTCCCCTACTAGCGGGGCTCACAGATACGCAGTATTTT.

The rearrangement uses TRBV20-1 and TRBJ2-1; a possible D gene is TRBD2 (7 bases). The CDR3 has 10 amino acids. V was pared by 5 bases and J by 9 bases, with 8 bases between. Germline loops: CDR1 DFQATT, CDR2 SNEGSKA (reference sequence). This CDR3 reads CSAGGAEQFF. The CDR3 DNA is TGCAGTGCTGGGGGGGCTGAGCAGTTCTTC.

The chain combines TRBV4-2 with TRBJ1-6, with D tentatively TRBD1 (6 bases). Per germline, CDR1 LGHNA and CDR2 YNFKEQ. The CDR3 sequence is 14 residues long. V lost 4 bases to trimming and J lost 14 bases, with 18 bases between them. The CDR3: CASSPTGTDESLHF. The CDR3 region has the DNA TGTGCCAGCAGCCCTACAGGGACGGACGAGTCCCTCCACTTT.